This T cell receptor beta chain was found in a study of Ad26.COV2.S vaccination and SARS-CoV-2 variants. Study results and caveats: CD8+ and CD4+ T cells specific for spike reportedly responded with substantial breadth after vaccination.

Only in-frame clones appear in the TCRdb table, and some are missing; sequencing was by immunoSEQ multiplex PCR. The repertoire consists of about 94,000 clones, with approximately 82% occurring once and the leading ten covering approximately 15%. As to this clone: Its antigen is as yet unknown.

J was trimmed by 1 base and V by 1 base; bases with no gene match: 9. The CDR3 spans 18 residues. The V gene's germline CDR1 is SGHVS and CDR2 FNYEAQ. The source is a human donor who had recovered from COVID-19. The chain links TRBV7-6 to TRBJ2-5; 10 positions match TRBD2. The specimen was peripheral blood, collected after recovery from COVID-19. CDR3 sequence (DNA): TGTGCCAGCAGCTTAGAGGATTTTAGCGGGAGGCCCCAAGAGACCCAGTACTTC. It codes for CASSLEDFSGRPQETQYF. Full variable domain (missing parts from reference TRBV7-6 and TRBJ2-5): GAGVSQSPRYKVTKRGQDVALRCDPISGHVSLYWYRQALGQGPEFLTYFNYEAQQDKSGLPNDRFSAERPEGSISTLTIQRTEQRDSAMYRCASSLEDFSGRPQETQYFGPGTRLLVL.